This T cell receptor beta chain was recorded in a study of cytomegalovirus exposure and HLA in healthy donors. Study-wide results and limits: Cytomegalovirus-associated TCR beta chains were listed, numbering under 200.

The donors gave bone marrow, and they were healthy. Germline V lookup: CDR1 KGHSH, CDR2 LQKENI. With V trimmed by 4 bases and J by 9 bases, 11 bases remained unmatched. This CDR3 comprises 16 residues. The PCR used 60 Vbeta and 13 Jbeta primers. Measured with immunoSEQ multiplex PCR; TCRdb has only the in-frame clones, and not every one. The table has fewer than 200,000 clones, about 75% seen once. Points on this clone: Its antigen is currently unknown.

The rearrangement joins TRBV18 to TRBJ1-6, with TRBD1 matching 8 bases. Source material: PBMCs. The sequence came from a man aged 40-55 years in good health and CMV-seropositive. As DNA, the CDR3 is TGTGCCAGCTCACAAGGCCCGACAGGGGAAGGTTCACCCCTCCACTTT. Translation: CASSQGPTGEGSPLHF. Based on the CDR3 plus reference TRBV18 and TRBJ1-6, the full variable domain is NAGVMQNPRHLVRRRGQEARLRCSPMKGHSHVYWYRQLPEEGLKFMVYLQKENIIDESGMPKERFSAEFPKEGPSILRIQQVVRGDSAAYFCASSQGPTGEGSPLHFGNGTRLTVT.